This TCR beta chain was captured by sequencing in a study of cytomegalovirus exposure and HLA in healthy donors. The CDR3 extends over 12 amino acids. Trimming shortened V by 4 bases and J by 0 bases, and 5 bases separated the two germline ends. CDR1 SGHDT and CDR2 YYEEEE come from the germline V gene. PCR employed 60 Vbeta and 13 Jbeta primers. Profiled with immunoSEQ multiplex PCR; TCRdb holds only in-frame clones, not every one. The repertoire consists of fewer than 70,000 clones, with around 70% occurring once and the leading ten covering 10% to 11%. This TCR derives from a woman younger than 45 in good health and CMV-seronegative. What was sequenced was PBMCs. The J gene is TRBJ2-7, the V gene TRBV5-6, with D unresolved. CDR3 nucleotides: TGTGCCAGCAGCCTGAGCTCCTACGAGCAGTACTTC. The encoded protein is CASSLSSYEQYF. Drawing the rest from reference TRBV5-6 and TRBJ2-7, the complete variable domain is DAGVTQSPTHLIKTRGQQVTLRCSPKSGHDTVSWYQQALGQGPQFIFQYYEEEERQRGNFPDRFSGHQFPNYSSELNVNALLLGDSALYLCASSLSSYEQYFGPGTRLTVT.